Presented here are 31 T cell receptor beta chains from one specimen sequenced in a study of blood T cell repertoires in COVID-19. Libraries were prepared by immunoSEQ multiplex PCR; TCRdb keeps only in-frame clonotypes and omits some of them. The data show more than 250,000 clones, with roughly nine tenths seen just once and 3.5% to 4% held by the top ten. Sequences were obtained from peripheral blood. Every receptor here comes from a man aged 18-30 years with active or convalescent COVID-19.

This clone came up a few times. The chain is built from TRBV6-5 and TRBJ1-2; a weak D match, TRBD1 (5 bases). V dropped 6 bases and J dropped 0 bases, with 11 bases sitting between them. The CDR3 covers 14 residues. Germline CDR1 is MNHEY and CDR2 is SVGAGI. CDR3 nucleotides: TGTGCCAGCAGCAACCTCAGGGCTAACTATGGCTACACCTTC. Its protein is CASSNLRANYGYTF.

Here the CDR3 DNA reads TGCAGCGTAGCGACAGGGAGGACTGAAGCTTTCTTT. It codes for CSVATGRTEAFF. The chain uses TRBV29-1 and TRBJ1-1; 7 positions agree with TRBD1. The ends lost 6 bases at V and 5 bases at J; junction bases unmatched: 6. The germline CDR1 and CDR2 sequences are SQVTM and ANQGSEA. The CDR3 is 12 residues long.

This chain uses TRBV6-9 with TRBJ2-7, with 10 bases fitting TRBD2. The V gene end was trimmed by 7 bases and the J gene end by 4 bases; junction bases not matched to a gene: 1. This CDR3 spans 12 amino acids. Germline V gives CDR1 MNHGY, CDR2 SVAAGI. The CDR3 region is CASILAGYEQYF. CDR3 coding DNA: TGTGCCAGCATACTAGCGGGATACGAGCAGTACTTC.

The chain combines TRBV7-3 with TRBJ1-1; a weak D match, TRBD1 (5 bases). CDR1 is SGHTA, CDR2 FQGTGA, per germline. The length of the CDR3 is 15 residues. V was trimmed by 4 bases and J by 4 bases, leaving 16 bases between them. The DNA for the CDR3 is TGTGCCAGCAGCTCGGTGGGGGGACTGGGCACTGAAGCTTTCTTT. The encoded protein is CASSSVGGLGTEAFF.

The chain has TRBV28 and TRBJ2-7, with D possibly matching TRBD1 (6 bases). The V end was cut by 7 bases, the J end by 1 base, with 8 bases between. This CDR3 spans 12 amino acids. Germline V gene lookup returns CDR1 MDHEN and CDR2 SYDVKM. The CDR3 here is CASNTGSYEQYF. The CDR3 DNA sequence: TGTGCCAGCAATACAGGGTCCTACGAGCAGTACTTC.

The chain links TRBV5-6 to TRBJ1-2, with TRBD1 as a possible D gene (6 bases). The CDR3 is 15 amino acids. Germline-derived CDR1 and CDR2 are SGHDT and YYEEEE. V lost 0 bases and J 4 bases, leaving 13 bases between the germline ends. CDR3 protein: CASSLVTGYVYGYTF. The DNA for the CDR3 is TGTGCCAGCAGCTTGGTCACAGGGTATGTCTATGGCTACACCTTC.

The chain couples TRBV5-1 to TRBJ2-5, with 9 bases lining up with TRBD2. The J segment lost 2 bases and the V segment lost 0 bases, leaving 5 bases of the junction unmatched. The germline V gene encodes CDR1 SGHRS and CDR2 YFSETQ. This CDR3 comprises 16 residues. CDR3 nucleotides: TGCGCCAGCAGCTTGGCCGGGACTAGCCCGCAAGAGACCCAGTACTTC. Protein sequence: CASSLAGTSPQETQYF.

The chain joins TRBV7-9 to TRBJ1-2; D ambiguous. The V and J ends lost 1 base and 4 bases respectively, with 7 bases between them. Germline assignment: CDR1 SEHNR and CDR2 FQNEAQ (reference sequence). This CDR3 comprises 13 residues. The CDR3 is CASSLGGFYGYTF. CDR3 coding DNA: TGTGCCAGCAGCTTAGGAGGGTTCTATGGCTACACCTTC.

The V gene is TRBV18, the J gene TRBJ2-3, with TRBD1 as a possible D gene (6 bases). The V end lost 10 bases, the J end lost 5 bases, and 13 bases lay between the germline ends. The CDR3 totals 12 residues. CDR1 is KGHSH, CDR2 LQKENI, per germline. CDR3 in amino acids: CATKIGGDTQYF. CDR3 nucleotides: TGTGCCACCAAGATAGGGGGAGATACGCAGTATTTT.

The chain carries TRBV7-2 and TRBJ2-5; 7 bases are a match to TRBD1. Unmatched junction bases numbered 5, after V lost 3 bases and J lost 7 bases. The CDR3 has 13 residues. Germline CDR1 SGHTA, CDR2 FQGNSA. CDR3 nucleotide sequence: TGTGCCAGCAGCTTGGACAGGCCGTCGACCCAGTACTTC. Its protein product is CASSLDRPSTQYF.

V gene TRBV5-1 combines with J gene TRBJ1-1; 9 nucleotides agree with TRBD1. The CDR3 is made up of 17 amino acids. V shed 6 bases, J shed 3 bases, and the junction held 15 bases outside the gene matches. Germline-derived CDR1 and CDR2 are SGHRS and YFSETQ. This chain's CDR3 is CASTRTGAFRGDTEAFF. In DNA, the CDR3 is TGCGCCAGCACTAGGACAGGGGCCTTCAGAGGGGACACTGAAGCTTTCTTT.

This sequence joins TRBV24-1 and TRBJ2-2, with D possibly TRBD2 on 5 matching bases. There are 19 residues in the CDR3. Germline-derived CDR1 and CDR2 are KGHDR and SFDVKD. The V end lost 2 bases, the J end lost 0 bases, and 18 bases lay between the germline ends. The CDR3 loop is CATSDSPPSTDSNTGELFF. CDR3 nucleotide sequence: TGTGCCACCAGTGATTCCCCCCCTAGCACTGATTCGAACACCGGGGAGCTGTTTTTT.

This clone was counted between two and nine times. This chain joins TRBV30 and TRBJ2-7, with D tentatively TRBD1 (6 bases). CDR3 length equals 13 residues. CDR1 is GTSNPN and CDR2 is SVGIG in the germline V gene (reference sequence). V was trimmed by 3 bases and J by 5 bases, leaving 14 bases between them. As DNA, the CDR3 is TGTGCCTGGAGACTAGGACAGATAAACGAGCAGTACTTC. This encodes CAWRLGQINEQYF.

The chain links TRBV6-5 to TRBJ2-7; 7 nucleotides match TRBD1. This CDR3 comprises 15 residues. Germline V lookup: CDR1 MNHEY, CDR2 SVGAGI. After removal of 5 bases from V and 0 bases from J, the junction contained 7 bases not matched to a gene. Here the CDR3 DNA reads TGTGCCAGCAGTATACAGGGGCTTAGCTCCTACGAGCAGTACTTC. Amino acids: CASSIQGLSSYEQYF.

The chain joins TRBV3-1 (or the pseudogene TRBV3-2) to TRBJ1-3; no firm D call. Per germline, CDR1 LGHDT and CDR2 YNNKEL (reference sequence). V lost 0 bases and J 5 bases, leaving 5 bases between the germline ends. This CDR3 is built from 13 residues. The CDR3: CASSQDTRNTIYF. The CDR3 DNA reads as TGTGCCAGCAGCCAAGATACAAGAAACACCATATATTTT.

V and J are TRBV5-6 and TRBJ2-4; 7 bases are a match to TRBD2. CDR1 and CDR2 from the germline V gene are SGHDT and YYEEEE. V was pared by 2 bases and J by 0 bases, with 5 bases of the junction left unmatched. This CDR3 region has 16 residues. Written as DNA, the CDR3 is TGTGCCAGCAGCTTAGCGGGGAGCTTAGCCAAAAACATTCAGTACTTC. Residues: CASSLAGSLAKNIQYF.

The CDR3 region has the DNA TGCGCCAGCAGCTCTCCTCGGGACAACTCCTACGAGCAGTACTTC. This translates into CASSSPRDNSYEQYF. The gene calls are TRBV5-1 and TRBJ2-7, with D perhaps TRBD1 (6 bases). CDR1 SGHRS and CDR2 YFSETQ come from the germline V gene. CDR3 length: 15 amino acids. V lost 3 bases and J 0 bases, leaving 13 bases between the germline ends. Drawing the rest from reference TRBV5-1 and TRBJ2-7, the complete variable domain is KAGVTQTPRYLIKTRGQQVTLSCSPISGHRSVSWYQQTPGQGLQFLFEYFSETQRNKGNFPGRFSGRQFSNSRSEMNVSTLELGDSALYLCASSSPRDNSYEQYFGPGTRLTVT.

V usage is TRBV19 and J usage is TRBJ1-2; 7 positions match TRBD1. From germline, CDR1 is LNHDA and CDR2 SQIVND (reference sequence). Trimming cost V 9 bases and J 2 bases; bases outside gene matches: 3. This CDR3 has 12 amino acids. This chain's CDR3 is CASRGTNYGYTF. The CDR3 nucleotides are TGTGCCAGCAGGGGGACCAACTATGGCTACACCTTC.

This clone was seen a handful of times. Other DNA sequences from this sample encode an identical CDR3 as well. The rearrangement uses TRBV11-3 and TRBJ2-1, with TRBD1 matching 10 bases. CDR3 length equals 15 residues. Germline CDR1 SGHNT, CDR2 YENEEA. The V segment lost 1 base and the J segment 3 bases; nucleotides outside the gene matches: 0. CDR3 residues: CASSLGTGGYNEQFF. DNA for the CDR3: TGTGCCAGCAGCTTAGGGACAGGGGGCTACAATGAGCAGTTCTTC.

The chain combines TRBV9 with TRBJ1-6; the match to TRBD1 covers 8 bases. V was pared by 4 bases and J by 9 bases, with 6 bases of the junction left unmatched. CDR3 length: 14 residues. Germline V gene sequence: CDR1 SGDLS, CDR2 YYNGEE. The CDR3 here is CASSTQGVASPLHF. Written as DNA, the CDR3 is TGTGCCAGCAGCACACAGGGGGTAGCTTCACCCCTCCACTTT.

The chain carries TRBV27 and TRBJ1-6; D is unclear. CDR3 length equals 15 residues. V lost 4 bases and J lost 0, with 7 bases in between. Germline V gene sequence: CDR1 MNHEY, CDR2 SMNVEV (reference sequence). The CDR3 sequence: CASSSMSSYNSPLHF. The CDR3 DNA is TGTGCCAGCAGTTCGATGAGCTCCTATAATTCACCCCTCCACTTT.

V is TRBV6-5 and J is TRBJ2-1; a possible D gene is TRBD2 (5 bases). V was clipped by 1 base and J by 5 bases, with 6 bases between them. The CDR3 covers 13 residues. Germline lookup yields CDR1 MNHEY and CDR2 SVGAGI. DNA for the CDR3: TGTGCCAGCAGTTACTTGGGAGACAATGAGCAGTTCTTC. Protein sequence: CASSYLGDNEQFF.

The gene calls are TRBV5-6 and TRBJ1-6; D is uncertain. Germline CDR1 reads SGHDT; CDR2 reads YYEEEE. The V and J ends lost 0 bases and 9 bases respectively, with 10 bases between them. The CDR3 contains 14 residues. This CDR3 is CASSLGGETSPLHF. Here the CDR3 DNA reads TGTGCCAGCAGCTTGGGGGGAGAGACTTCACCCCTCCACTTT.

The CDR3 DNA reads as TGCAGCGGCGGGACAGGGCGGCCCGGGCAGTACTTC. It yields the protein CSGGTGRPGQYF. This rearrangement joins TRBV29-1 to TRBJ2-7, with 9 bases matching TRBD1. Germline CDR1 reads SQVTM; CDR2 reads ANQGSEA. The CDR3 extends over 12 amino acids. The junction had 10 bases not matched to a gene; V was cut back by 7 bases and J by 9 bases.

The J gene is TRBJ2-1, the V gene TRBV6-4, with TRBD2 matching 10 bases. The ends lost 4 bases at V and 6 bases at J; junction bases unmatched: 6. CDR3 length: 15 residues. Germline V gene data show CDR1 as MRHNA and CDR2 as SNTAGT. CDR3 coding DNA: TGTGCCAGCAGTGCCGGACTAGCGGACTCCAATGAGCAGTTCTTC. Translation: CASSAGLADSNEQFF.

This chain joins TRBV10-3 and TRBJ1-2, with D possibly being TRBD1 (6 bases). V gave up 3 bases and J gave up 2 bases, with 10 bases separating them. Germline V gene lookup returns CDR1 ENHRY and CDR2 SYGVKD. The CDR3 is 14 residues long. The CDR3 here is CAISEWTENYGYTF. The CDR3 bases are TGTGCCATCAGTGAATGGACAGAGAACTATGGCTACACCTTC.

This chain connects TRBV5-1 to TRBJ1-3, with D uncertain. The V gene lost 0 bases and the J gene lost 0 bases, with 7 bases spanning the gap. Germline CDR1 is SGHRS and CDR2 is YFSETQ. This CDR3 region has 15 residues. The chain's CDR3 is CASSLGGNSGNTIYF. CDR3 nucleotides: TGCGCCAGCAGCTTGGGCGGGAACTCTGGAAACACCATATATTTT.

V gene TRBV7-2 combines with J gene TRBJ2-1; 7 bases agree with TRBD1. V lost 4 bases and J lost 7; bases outside the gene matches: 7. The germline gives CDR1 SGHTA, CDR2 FQGNSA. There are 14 residues in the CDR3. CDR3 loop: CASSSRTGRNEQFF. The DNA for the CDR3 is TGTGCCAGCAGCTCCAGGACAGGCAGGAATGAGCAGTTCTTC. The whole variable domain, remainder taken from reference TRBV7-2 and TRBJ2-1, is GAGVSQSPSNKVTEKGKDVELRCDPISGHTALYWYRQSLGQGLEFLIYFQGNSAPDKSGLPSDRFSAERTGGSVSTLTIQRTQQEDSAVYLCASSSRTGRNEQFFGPGTRLTVL.

This clone was recorded only once. This chain uses TRBV19 with TRBJ2-2; 7 bases match TRBD1. The CDR3 is made up of 15 amino acids. CDR1 is LNHDA, CDR2 SQIVND, per germline (reference sequence). Losses at the gene ends were 4 bases for V and 3 bases for J; bases not matched to a gene: 5. CDR3 sequence reads: CASSTRTGYTGELFF. In DNA, the CDR3 is TGTGCCAGTAGTACACGGACAGGCTACACCGGGGAGCTGTTTTTT.

This chain links TRBV27 with TRBJ2-7; TRBD1 aligns across 7 bases. The junction had 6 bases not matched to a gene; V was cut back by 4 bases and J by 6 bases. The CDR3 spans 13 residues. CDR1 MNHEY and CDR2 SMNVEV come from the germline V gene (reference sequence). The CDR3 loop reads CASSWQGVTEQYF. CDR3 nucleotides: TGTGCCAGCAGTTGGCAGGGGGTGACCGAGCAGTACTTC.

This clone has more than one count but fewer than ten. This chain links TRBV6-1 with TRBJ2-7; D is perhaps TRBD1 (6 bases). The CDR3 sequence is 16 residues long. Trimming removed 3 bases from V and 0 bases from J, with 15 bases in between. Germline-derived CDR1 and CDR2 are MNHNS and SASEGT. In DNA, the CDR3 is TGTGCCAGCAGTGAGAAGGGGGAAGCGATCTCCTACGAGCAGTACTTC. Translating it yields CASSEKGEAISYEQYF.